The 26 T cell receptor beta chains given below trace back to one sample, sequenced in a study of T cell changes during pregnancy in multiple sclerosis. Measured with immunoSEQ multiplex PCR; TCRdb has only the in-frame clones, and not every one. The sample has under 50,000 clones; 85% to 95% are singletons. Sequences were derived from CD4+ T cells from peripheral blood mononuclear cells, sampled after pregnancy. The source of these receptors is a female donor with multiple sclerosis, enrolled in a pregnancy study.

Here the CDR3 DNA reads TGCAGTGCAGACAGGGAAGAGACCCAGTACTTC. Its translation is CSADREETQYF. The rearrangement joins TRBV20-1 to TRBJ2-5, with 7 bases that match TRBD1. CDR1 is DFQATT, CDR2 SNEGSKA, per germline (reference sequence). V lost 6 bases and J lost 3; bases outside the gene matches: 1. This CDR3 has 11 amino acids.

The chain links TRBV6-6 to TRBJ2-1, with 9 bases matching TRBD2. The V gene end was trimmed by 4 bases and the J gene end by 9 bases; junction bases not matched to a gene: 13. Germline CDR1 and CDR2: MNHNY and SVGAGI (reference sequence). This CDR3 spans 16 amino acids. The CDR3 loop is CASSFLAGAPSGEQFF. In DNA, the CDR3 is TGTGCCAGCAGTTTTTTAGCGGGGGCCCCGTCCGGTGAGCAGTTCTTC.

The chain uses TRBV7-8 and TRBJ1-1; TRBD1 matches at 7 bases. Trimming at V came to 4 bases and at J to 3 bases, leaving 5 bases not matched to a gene. Germline V CDR1 and CDR2: SGHVS, FQNEAQ. This CDR3 region has 14 residues. The CDR3 spells CASSSSTGDTEAFF. The CDR3 DNA follows: TGTGCCAGCAGCTCATCAACAGGGGACACTGAAGCTTTCTTT.

The CDR3 nucleotides read TGTGCCACCGCAAAAGGACAGGGGGATGGTAGTGGCTACACCTTC. It codes for CATAKGQGDGSGYTF. The V gene is TRBV18, the J gene TRBJ1-2, with 10 bases identical to TRBD1. The V gene's germline CDR1 is KGHSH and CDR2 LQKENI. The length of the CDR3 is 15 residues. V lost 10 bases and J lost 7; bases outside the gene matches: 15.

The chain joins TRBV6-6 to TRBJ2-1; D remains unclear. Per the germline V gene, CDR1 is MNHNY and CDR2 is SVGAGI (reference sequence). Trimming cost V 0 bases and J 8 bases, with 5 bases left between them. The length of the CDR3 is 12 residues. The DNA of the CDR3 is TGTGCCAGCAGTTACTCCACATATGAGCAGTTCTTC. Encoded protein: CASSYSTYEQFF.

V is TRBV21-1 and J is TRBJ2-1; TRBD2, the D gene given by the table, was not confirmed from the DNA. TRBV21-1 is listed as a pseudogene. The CDR3 spans 15 residues. In DNA, the CDR3 is TGTGCCAGCTACTCCAGCGCGGGGGGTGACAATGAGCAGTTCTTC. Translated, it gives CASYSSAGGDNEQFF.

In this sample, this clone turned up once. The V gene is TRBV5-6, the J gene TRBJ2-5, with 12 bases aligning to TRBD2. V shed 5 bases, J shed 5 bases, and the junction held 7 bases outside the gene matches. From germline, CDR1 is SGHDT and CDR2 YYEEEE. The CDR3 loop spans 15 amino acids. The CDR3: CASRMLAGGPETQYF. In DNA, the CDR3 is TGTGCCAGCAGGATGCTAGCGGGGGGGCCGGAGACCCAGTACTTC. The full variable domain, rest sourced from reference TRBV5-6 and TRBJ2-5, is DAGVTQSPTHLIKTRGQQVTLRCSPKSGHDTVSWYQQALGQGPQFIFQYYEEEERQRGNFPDRFSGHQFPNYSSELNVNALLLGDSALYLCASRMLAGGPETQYFGPGTRLLVL.

This clone came up a few times. The V and J genes are TRBV7-9 and TRBJ1-4; D is unclear. CDR1 and CDR2 from the germline V gene are SEHNR and FQNEAQ (reference sequence). The CDR3 length is 13 residues. Deletions cut 4 bases from V and 7 bases from J, with 10 bases between. In DNA form, the CDR3 reads TGTGCCAGCAGCTCCGGGTTCGGTGAAAAACTGTTTTTT. It is translated as CASSSGFGEKLFF.

This rearrangement joins TRBV5-4 to TRBJ1-4; no reliable D call. There are 14 residues in the CDR3. V lost 4 bases and J lost 7, with 14 bases in between. The germline CDR1 and CDR2 sequences are SGHNT and YYREEE (reference sequence). This CDR3 is CASSPGSAGEKLFF. In nucleotides, the CDR3 is TGTGCCAGCAGCCCAGGATCGGCTGGTGAAAAACTGTTTTTT.

The chain couples TRBV7-9 to TRBJ2-5; 8 bases agree with TRBD2. V shed 5 bases, J shed 3 bases, and the junction held 11 bases outside the gene matches. CDR1 is SEHNR and CDR2 is FQNEAQ in the germline V gene (reference sequence). CDR3 size: 16 residues. CDR3 in amino acids: CASSRTLAEGKETQYF. The CDR3 bases are TGTGCCAGCAGCCGAACACTAGCGGAGGGGAAAGAGACCCAGTACTTC.

The chain couples TRBV7-2 to TRBJ2-2; D possibly corresponds to TRBD2 (5 bases). Germline CDR1 SGHTA, CDR2 FQGNSA. V shed 5 bases and J shed 7 bases, with 14 bases lying between them. The CDR3 consists of 14 residues. CDR3 nucleotide sequence: TGTGCCAGCAGCAACCCCGGACTGCTCGGGGAGCTGTTTTTT. Its protein is CASSNPGLLGELFF.

The V and J genes are TRBV7-9 and TRBJ1-2; 7 bases are shared with TRBD1. Germline lookup yields CDR1 SEHNR and CDR2 FQNEAQ (reference sequence). V was clipped by 7 bases and J by 4 bases; unmatched bases: 9. This CDR3 comprises 14 residues. CDR3 sequence: CASTAEGQPYGYTF. The CDR3 DNA sequence: TGTGCCAGCACCGCGGAGGGACAGCCCTATGGCTACACCTTC.

J is TRBJ2-2 and V is TRBV30; D is possibly TRBD1 (5 bases). CDR3 length equals 14 residues. Trimming cost V 0 bases and J 6 bases, with 11 bases left between them. Germline CDR1 reads GTSNPN; CDR2 reads SVGIG (reference sequence). CDR3 nucleotide sequence: TGTGCCTGGAGTGTACTCCCAGGGTCCGGGGAGCTGTTTTTT. It encodes CAWSVLPGSGELFF.

This chain joins TRBV18 and TRBJ2-1; 9 bases align to TRBD1. The V gene end was trimmed by 1 base and the J gene end by 8 bases; junction bases not matched to a gene: 6. CDR1 and CDR2 from the germline V gene are KGHSH and LQKENI. CDR3 size: 15 residues. CDR3: CASSPLPGQGDEQFF. CDR3 sequence (DNA): TGTGCCAGCTCACCACTCCCGGGACAGGGCGATGAGCAGTTCTTC.

V and J are TRBV9 and TRBJ2-5; D gene ambiguous. Germline CDR1 and CDR2: SGDLS and YYNGEE. Trimming took 4 bases from V and 5 from J, leaving 15 bases between them. The CDR3 totals 14 residues. The CDR3 coding sequence is TGTGCCAGCAGCCCCTCCCCTCAGGCGGAGACCCAGTACTTC. Encoded protein: CASSPSPQAETQYF.

V is TRBV5-4 and J is TRBJ1-2; weak D call: TRBD1 (6 bases). V gave up 3 bases and J gave up 10 bases, with 16 bases separating them. CDR1 and CDR2 (germline): SGHNT, YYREEE (reference sequence). The CDR3 is 13 residues long. The CDR3 here is CASSSDSTRDYTF. The DNA of the CDR3 is TGTGCCAGCAGCTCGGACAGTACTCGTGACTACACCTTC.

The CDR3 sequence is CASGGAREFF. The CDR3 DNA is TGTGCTAGTGGTGGGGCCCGGGAGTTCTTC. The chain carries TRBV12-5 and TRBJ2-1; weak D call: TRBD1 (5 bases). There are 10 residues in the CDR3. Germline CDR1 LGHNT, CDR2 FRNRAP. V lost 5 bases and J 14 bases, leaving 10 bases between the germline ends.

The chain is built from TRBV9 and TRBJ2-1; a weak D match, TRBD1 (7 bases). Trimming took off 3 bases at V and 9 bases at J, with 19 bases between the two ends. The CDR3 covers 15 residues. CDR1 and CDR2 from the germline V gene are SGDLS and YYNGEE. CDR3 sequence reads: CASSATSTGRSEQFF. DNA for the CDR3: TGTGCCAGCAGCGCAACCTCGACAGGGAGGAGTGAGCAGTTCTTC.

Only one count was recorded for this clone. The CDR3 spells CASSVGASGGAGEQFF. CDR3 DNA sequence: TGTGCCAGCAGCGTAGGTGCTAGCGGGGGGGCAGGAGAGCAGTTCTTC. V gene TRBV9 combines with J gene TRBJ2-1; 12 positions match TRBD2. J lost 10 bases, V lost 0 bases, and 8 bases had no gene match. CDR1 and CDR2 (germline): SGDLS, YYNGEE. The CDR3 has 16 residues.

The chain joins TRBV9 to TRBJ1-1; D unclear. This CDR3 spans 14 amino acids. Trimming took 7 bases from V and 0 from J, leaving 13 bases between them. CDR1 is SGDLS and CDR2 is YYNGEE in the germline V gene. CDR3 protein: CASGRASMNTEAFF. The CDR3 region has the DNA TGTGCCAGCGGGCGGGCCAGCATGAACACTGAAGCTTTCTTT.

CDR3 nucleotide sequence: TGCAGTGGGGGGCGTAAGGACGAGCAGTACTTC. Amino acids: CSGGRKDEQYF. The rearrangement links TRBV20-1 to TRBJ2-7; tentative D call: TRBD1 (6 bases). Germline V lookup: CDR1 DFQATT, CDR2 SNEGSKA (reference sequence). The CDR3 has 11 residues. The V and J ends lost 7 bases and 5 bases respectively, with 12 bases between them.

This clone was observed a single time. This chain connects TRBV6-5 to TRBJ2-7, with D possibly being TRBD1 (5 bases). Germline values: CDR1 MNHEY, CDR2 SVGAGI. The CDR3 runs 13 residues. V was clipped by 6 bases and J by 0 bases, with 9 bases between them. The CDR3 protein is CASRHDSSYEQYF. CDR3 DNA: TGTGCCAGCAGACATGACAGCTCCTACGAGCAGTACTTC.

The chain carries TRBV6-4 and TRBJ1-1, with a possible D match to TRBD1 (5 bases). This CDR3 contains 15 residues. V lost 3 bases, J lost 1 base, and 12 bases lay in between. Germline V lookup: CDR1 MRHNA, CDR2 SNTAGT. For the CDR3, the DNA is TGTGCCAGCAGTGAGCGATACGGACAGAACACTGAAGCTTTCTTT. It specifies CASSERYGQNTEAFF.

The gene calls are TRBV6-5 and TRBJ1-5; D perhaps matches TRBD1 (6 bases). Germline CDR1 is MNHEY and CDR2 is SVGAGI. CDR3 length equals 12 residues. CDR3 region: CADRTSNQPQHF. In nucleotides, the CDR3 is TGTGCAGACAGGACGAGCAATCAGCCCCAGCATTTT.

V gene TRBV5-6 combines with J gene TRBJ2-7; D is unresolved. This CDR3 is 11 amino acids long. V lost 4 bases and J lost 4, with 6 bases in between. Germline CDR1 and CDR2: SGHDT and YYEEEE. The CDR3 coding sequence is TGTGCCAGCAGCCGCGAGTACGAGCAGTACTTC. It is translated as CASSREYEQYF.

V and J are TRBV19 and TRBJ1-6; D call uncertain. The ends were cut back, 8 bases at V and 6 bases at J, with 17 bases in the middle. Germline values: CDR1 LNHDA, CDR2 SQIVND (reference sequence). The CDR3 is made up of 15 amino acids. The CDR3 sequence is CASGESWQINSPLHF. CDR3 sequence (DNA): TGTGCCAGTGGGGAGAGTTGGCAGATTAATTCACCCCTCCACTTT.